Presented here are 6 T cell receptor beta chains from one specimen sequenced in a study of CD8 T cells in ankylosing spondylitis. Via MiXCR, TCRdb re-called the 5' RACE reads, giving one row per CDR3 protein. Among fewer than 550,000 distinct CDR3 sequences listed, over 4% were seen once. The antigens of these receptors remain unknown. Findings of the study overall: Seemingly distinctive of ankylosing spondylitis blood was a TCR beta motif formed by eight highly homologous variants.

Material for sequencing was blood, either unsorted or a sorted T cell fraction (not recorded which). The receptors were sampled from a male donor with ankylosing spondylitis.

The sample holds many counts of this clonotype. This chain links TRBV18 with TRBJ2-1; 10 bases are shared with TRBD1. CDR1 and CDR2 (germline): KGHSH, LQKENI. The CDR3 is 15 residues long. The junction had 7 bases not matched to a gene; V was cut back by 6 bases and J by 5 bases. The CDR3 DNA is TGTGCCAGCTCCCGCGGACAGGGGGGGAACAATGAGCAGTTCTTC. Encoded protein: CASSRGQGGNNEQFF.

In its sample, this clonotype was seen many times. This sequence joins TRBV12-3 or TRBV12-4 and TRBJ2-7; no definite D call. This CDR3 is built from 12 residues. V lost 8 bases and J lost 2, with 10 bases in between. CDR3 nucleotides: TGTGCCAGCTCACCACGCCCCTACGAGCAGTACTTC. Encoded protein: CASSPRPYEQYF.

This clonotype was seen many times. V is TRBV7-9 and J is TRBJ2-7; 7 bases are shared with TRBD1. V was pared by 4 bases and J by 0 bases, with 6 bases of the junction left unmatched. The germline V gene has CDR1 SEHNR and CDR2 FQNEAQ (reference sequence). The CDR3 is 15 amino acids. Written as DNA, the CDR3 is TGTGCCAGCAGCTACTCGGGACAGTCCTCCTACGAGCAGTACTTC. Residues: CASSYSGQSSYEQYF.

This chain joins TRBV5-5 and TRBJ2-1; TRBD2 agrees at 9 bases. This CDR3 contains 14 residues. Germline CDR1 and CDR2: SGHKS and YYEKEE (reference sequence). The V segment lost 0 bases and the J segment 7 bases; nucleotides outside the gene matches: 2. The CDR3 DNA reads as TGTGCCAGCAGCTTGGTTAGCGGGAGTAATGAGCAGTTCTTC. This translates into CASSLVSGSNEQFF.

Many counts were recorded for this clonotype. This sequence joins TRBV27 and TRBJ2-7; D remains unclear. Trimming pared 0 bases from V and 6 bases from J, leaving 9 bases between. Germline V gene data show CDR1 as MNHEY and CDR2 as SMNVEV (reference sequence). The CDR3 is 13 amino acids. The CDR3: CASSLSDFGEQYF. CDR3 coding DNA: TGTGCCAGCAGTTTATCCGACTTCGGCGAGCAGTACTTC.

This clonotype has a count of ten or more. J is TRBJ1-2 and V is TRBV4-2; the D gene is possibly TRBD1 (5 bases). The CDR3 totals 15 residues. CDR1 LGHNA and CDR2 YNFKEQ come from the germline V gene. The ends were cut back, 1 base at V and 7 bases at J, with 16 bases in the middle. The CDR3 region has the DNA TGTGCCAGCAGCCAAGCACGAGGAACAGGCGGTGGCTACACCTTC. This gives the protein CASSQARGTGGGYTF.